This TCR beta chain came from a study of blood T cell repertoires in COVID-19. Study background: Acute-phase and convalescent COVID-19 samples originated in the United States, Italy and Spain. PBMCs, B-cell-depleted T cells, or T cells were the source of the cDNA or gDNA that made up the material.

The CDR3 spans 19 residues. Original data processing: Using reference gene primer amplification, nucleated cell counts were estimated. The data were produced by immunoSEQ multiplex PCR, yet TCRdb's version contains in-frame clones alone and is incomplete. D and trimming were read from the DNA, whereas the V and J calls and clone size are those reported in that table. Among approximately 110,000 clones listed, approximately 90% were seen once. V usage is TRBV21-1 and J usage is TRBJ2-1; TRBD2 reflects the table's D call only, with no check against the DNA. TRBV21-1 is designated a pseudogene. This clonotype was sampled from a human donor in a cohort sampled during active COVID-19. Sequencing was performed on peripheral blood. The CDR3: CASRATGTSGSPSYNEQFF. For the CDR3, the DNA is TGTGCCAGCAGAGCTACAGGGACTAGCGGCTCCCCCTCCTACAATGAGCAGTTCTTC.